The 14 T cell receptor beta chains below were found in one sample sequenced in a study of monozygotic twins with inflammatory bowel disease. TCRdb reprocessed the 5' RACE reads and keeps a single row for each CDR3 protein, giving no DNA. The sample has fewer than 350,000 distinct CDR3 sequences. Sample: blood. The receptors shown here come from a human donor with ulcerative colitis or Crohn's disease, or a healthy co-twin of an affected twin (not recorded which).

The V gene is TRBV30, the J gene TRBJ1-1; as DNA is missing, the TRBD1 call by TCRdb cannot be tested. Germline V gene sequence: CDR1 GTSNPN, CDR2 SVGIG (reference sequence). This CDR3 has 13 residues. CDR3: CAWSEERGPVAFF.

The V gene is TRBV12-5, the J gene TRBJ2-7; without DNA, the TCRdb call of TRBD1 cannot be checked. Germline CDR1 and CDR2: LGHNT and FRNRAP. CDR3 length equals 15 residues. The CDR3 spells CASGLGGQGDYEQYF.

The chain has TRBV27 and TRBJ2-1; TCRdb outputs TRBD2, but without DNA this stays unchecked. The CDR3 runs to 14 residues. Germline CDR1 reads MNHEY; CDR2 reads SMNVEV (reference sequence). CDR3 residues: CASRRSGAGNEQFF.

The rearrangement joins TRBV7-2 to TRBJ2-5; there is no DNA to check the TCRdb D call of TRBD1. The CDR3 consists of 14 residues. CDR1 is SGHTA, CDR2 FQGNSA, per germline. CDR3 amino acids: CASSLSQGRETQYF. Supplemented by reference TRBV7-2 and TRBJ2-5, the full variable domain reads GAGVSQSPSNKVTEKGKDVELRCDPISGHTALYWYRQSLGQGLEFLIYFQGNSAPDKSGLPSDRFSAERTGGSVSTLTIQRTQQEDSAVYLCASSLSQGRETQYFGPGTRLLVL.

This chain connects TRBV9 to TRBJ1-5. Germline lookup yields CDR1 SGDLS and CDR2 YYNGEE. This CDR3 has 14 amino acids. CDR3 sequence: CASSVGEGLWPQHF.

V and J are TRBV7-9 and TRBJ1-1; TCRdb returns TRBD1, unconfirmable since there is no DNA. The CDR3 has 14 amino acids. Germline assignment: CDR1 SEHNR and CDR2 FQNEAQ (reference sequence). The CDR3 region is CASSLGDKGTEAFF.

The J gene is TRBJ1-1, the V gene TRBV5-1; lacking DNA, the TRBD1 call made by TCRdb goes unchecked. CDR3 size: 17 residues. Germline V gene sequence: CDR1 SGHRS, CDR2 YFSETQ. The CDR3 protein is CASSFPRDRVEDTEAFF.

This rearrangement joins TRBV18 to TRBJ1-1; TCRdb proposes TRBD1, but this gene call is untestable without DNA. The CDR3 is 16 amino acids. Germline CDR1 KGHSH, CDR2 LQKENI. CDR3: CASSLAGVASSTEAFF.

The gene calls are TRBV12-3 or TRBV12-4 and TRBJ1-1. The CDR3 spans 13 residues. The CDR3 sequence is CASSGDSYTEAFF.

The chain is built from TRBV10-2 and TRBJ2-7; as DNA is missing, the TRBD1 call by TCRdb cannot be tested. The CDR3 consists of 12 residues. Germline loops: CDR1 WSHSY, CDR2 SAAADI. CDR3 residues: CASSEGGYEQYF.

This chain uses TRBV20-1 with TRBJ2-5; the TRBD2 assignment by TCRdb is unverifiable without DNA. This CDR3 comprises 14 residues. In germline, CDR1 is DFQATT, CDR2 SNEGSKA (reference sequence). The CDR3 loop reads CSARETKIQETQYF.

The CDR3 is CASSPSWDTEAFF. V is TRBV18 and J is TRBJ1-1. The CDR3 length is 13 residues. Germline assignment: CDR1 KGHSH and CDR2 LQKENI.

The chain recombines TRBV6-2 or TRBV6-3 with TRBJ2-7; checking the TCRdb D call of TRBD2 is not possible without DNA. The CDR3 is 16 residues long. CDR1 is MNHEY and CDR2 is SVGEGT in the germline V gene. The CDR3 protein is CASSYSLEGWTYEQYF.

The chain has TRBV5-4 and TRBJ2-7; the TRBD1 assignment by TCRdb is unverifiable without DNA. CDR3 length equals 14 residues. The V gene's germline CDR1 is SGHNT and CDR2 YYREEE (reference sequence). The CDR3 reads CASSRTGGLYEQYF. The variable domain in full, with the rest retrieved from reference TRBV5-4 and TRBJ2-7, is ETGVTQSPTHLIKTRGQQVTLRCSSQSGHNTVSWYQQALGQGPQFIFQYYREEENGRGNFPPRFSGLQFPNYSSELNVNALELDDSALYLCASSRTGGLYEQYFGPGTRLTVT.